The rows below give T cell receptor beta chains drawn from one sample of a study of T cell responses to AZD1222 COVID-19 vaccine. Produced via immunoSEQ multiplex PCR; TCRdb's table is partial and in-frame only. The sample comprises under 300,000 clones, more than 80% of which are singletons, and about 0.5% rests with the top ten. This specimen consisted of peripheral blood, obtained on day 0 of AZD1222 vaccination. These receptors originate from an adult in good health. Each CDR3 is given with its conserved first and last residue. D genes are given only for firm matches. Clone size is not always given. Where it is, it says once, few, many or a class for expanded clones.

d_gene: TRBD1
abundance: .
v_gene: TRBV4-3
j_gene: TRBJ2-7
CDR3nt: TGCGCCAGCAGCCAAGCCGGGACAGGGTCCTACGAGCAGTACTTC
CDR3aa: CASSQAGTGSYEQYF

d_gene: TRBD1
abundance: .
v_gene: TRBV2
j_gene: TRBJ1-2
CDR3nt: TGTGCCAGCAGCCTAAATGGACAGGGCGGTGGCTACACCTTC
CDR3aa: CASSLNGQGGGYTF

d_gene: .
abundance: .
v_gene: TRBV3-1/TRBV3-2
j_gene: TRBJ2-3
CDR3nt: TGTGCCAGCAGCCAACTGGGGAGCACAGATACGCAGTATTTT
CDR3aa: CASSQLGSTDTQYF

d_gene: TRBD2
abundance: .
v_gene: TRBV2
j_gene: TRBJ2-3
CDR3nt: TGTGCCAGCAGAGAGACTAGCGGGGGCGATACGCAGTATTTT
CDR3aa: CASRETSGGDTQYF

d_gene: TRBD1
abundance: .
v_gene: TRBV28
j_gene: TRBJ2-7
CDR3nt: TGTGCCAGCAGTTTAGCCCCGGGACAGGGGGACAGCTACGAGCAGTACTTC
CDR3aa: CASSLAPGQGDSYEQYF

d_gene: TRBD1
abundance: .
v_gene: TRBV2
j_gene: TRBJ1-2
CDR3nt: TGTGCCAGCACCCTGACAGGGGAGGGTGGCTACACCTTC
CDR3aa: CASTLTGEGGYTF

d_gene: .
abundance: .
v_gene: TRBV7-2
j_gene: TRBJ1-3
CDR3nt: TGTGCCAGCAGCTCCGACAGAAGAAACATATATTTT
CDR3aa: CASSSDRRNIYF

d_gene: .
abundance: .
v_gene: TRBV6-5
j_gene: TRBJ1-1
CDR3nt: TGTGCCAGCAGTTTTCAAATGAACACTGAAGCTTTCTTT
CDR3aa: CASSFQMNTEAFF

d_gene: .
abundance: once
v_gene: TRBV5-1
j_gene: TRBJ1-1
CDR3nt: TGCGCCAGCAGCTTGCCGGGCAGGGGCGCTGAAGCTTTCTTT
CDR3aa: CASSLPGRGAEAFF

d_gene: .
abundance: .
v_gene: TRBV7-2
j_gene: TRBJ1-4
CDR3nt: TGTGCCAGCAGCTTAGACAGAGCAACTAATGAAAAACTGTTTTTT
CDR3aa: CASSLDRATNEKLFF

d_gene: TRBD1
abundance: .
v_gene: TRBV28
j_gene: TRBJ1-2
CDR3nt: TGTGCCATCCGACAGGGTGTCTATGGCTACACCTTC
CDR3aa: CAIRQGVYGYTF

d_gene: TRBD1
abundance: once
v_gene: TRBV28
j_gene: TRBJ1-2
CDR3nt: TGTGCCAGCAGTTCCGGACAGGGAGACTATGGCTACACCTTC
CDR3aa: CASSSGQGDYGYTF

d_gene: .
abundance: .
v_gene: TRBV2
j_gene: TRBJ1-5
CDR3nt: TGTGCCAGCAACGGGGAGAGAAATCAGCCCCAGCATTTT
CDR3aa: CASNGERNQPQHF

d_gene: .
abundance: .
v_gene: TRBV25-1
j_gene: TRBJ1-4
CDR3nt: TGTGCCAGCAGTGTCGGGATGAAGGAAAAACTGTTTTTT
CDR3aa: CASSVGMKEKLFF

d_gene: TRBD1
abundance: .
v_gene: TRBV9
j_gene: TRBJ1-2
CDR3nt: TGTGCCAGCAGCGCCCACAGGGGCGACTATGGCTACACCTTC
CDR3aa: CASSAHRGDYGYTF

d_gene: .
abundance: .
v_gene: TRBV12-3/TRBV12-4
j_gene: TRBJ2-7
CDR3nt: TGTGCCAGCCCCGGACAGACCTACGAGCAGTACTTC
CDR3aa: CASPGQTYEQYF

d_gene: TRBD2
abundance: .
v_gene: TRBV7-9
j_gene: TRBJ2-2
CDR3nt: TGTGCCAGCAGATGGGGACTAGCGGGGGGCACCGGGGAGCTGTTTTTT
CDR3aa: CASRWGLAGGTGELFF

d_gene: .
abundance: .
v_gene: TRBV19
j_gene: TRBJ2-1
CDR3nt: TGTGCCAGTAGTGTTACAGGGCCTGGTGGCAATGAGCAGTTCTTC
CDR3aa: CASSVTGPGGNEQFF

d_gene: .
abundance: once
v_gene: TRBV7-9
j_gene: TRBJ1-1
CDR3nt: TGTGCCAGCAGCTCCATAGGGGAGAACACTGAAGCTTTCTTT
CDR3aa: CASSSIGENTEAFF

d_gene: .
abundance: .
v_gene: TRBV6-2/TRBV6-3
j_gene: TRBJ1-2
CDR3nt: TGTGCCAGCAGTTACCCGGGACTTAGGGGTAACTATGGCTACACCTTC
CDR3aa: CASSYPGLRGNYGYTF

d_gene: .
abundance: .
v_gene: TRBV3-1/TRBV3-2
j_gene: TRBJ2-2
CDR3nt: TGTGCCACCCAGAACACCGGGGAGCTGTTTTTT
CDR3aa: CATQNTGELFF

d_gene: .
abundance: .
v_gene: TRBV18
j_gene: TRBJ1-1
CDR3nt: TGTGCCAGCTCGATTGGACCGGTGAACACTGAAGCTTTCTTT
CDR3aa: CASSIGPVNTEAFF

d_gene: TRBD2
abundance: .
v_gene: TRBV6-4
j_gene: TRBJ2-2
CDR3nt: TGTGCCAGCAGTGTTAGCGGGGCGAACACCGGGGAGCTGTTTTTT
CDR3aa: CASSVSGANTGELFF

d_gene: .
abundance: .
v_gene: TRBV30
j_gene: TRBJ1-2
CDR3nt: TGTGCCTGGAGCCCATACAGGGAAGTCAACTATGGCTACACCTTC
CDR3aa: CAWSPYREVNYGYTF

d_gene: .
abundance: .
v_gene: TRBV2
j_gene: TRBJ1-2
CDR3nt: TGTGCCAGCAGTGATGAGGTCGGCTTCGTAAATGGCTACACCTTC
CDR3aa: CASSDEVGFVNGYTF

d_gene: .
abundance: .
v_gene: TRBV25-1
j_gene: TRBJ2-1
CDR3nt: TGTGCCAGCAGTGAATCCAATATCTACAATGAGCAGTTCTTC
CDR3aa: CASSESNIYNEQFF

d_gene: .
abundance: .
v_gene: TRBV19
j_gene: TRBJ2-7
CDR3nt: TGTGCCAGTAGTATAGGGTCGGAACGGACCTACGAGCAGTACTTC
CDR3aa: CASSIGSERTYEQYF

d_gene: .
abundance: .
v_gene: TRBV9
j_gene: TRBJ2-5
CDR3nt: TGTGCCAGCAGCTCTAGGGACGCTGAGACCCAGTACTTC
CDR3aa: CASSSRDAETQYF

d_gene: TRBD1
abundance: .
v_gene: TRBV10-3
j_gene: TRBJ1-6
CDR3nt: TGTGCCATCCGGGACAGGGATTCACCCCTCCACTTT
CDR3aa: CAIRDRDSPLHF

d_gene: .
abundance: few
v_gene: TRBV10-3
j_gene: TRBJ2-5
CDR3nt: TGTGCCATCTCAGCTTTTGAAGAGACCCAGTACTTC
CDR3aa: CAISAFEETQYF

d_gene: .
abundance: few
v_gene: TRBV7-3
j_gene: TRBJ2-3
CDR3nt: TGTGCCAGCAGCTTAACAGGGGGCACAGATACGCAGTATTTT
CDR3aa: CASSLTGGTDTQYF

d_gene: .
abundance: .
v_gene: TRBV19
j_gene: TRBJ1-2
CDR3nt: TGTGCCAGTAGTACCCCGGGGGGTTACTATGGCTACACCTTC
CDR3aa: CASSTPGGYYGYTF

d_gene: .
abundance: .
v_gene: TRBV30
j_gene: TRBJ1-3
CDR3nt: TGTGCCTGGAGTTCCGGGAACCGGAACACCATATATTTT
CDR3aa: CAWSSGNRNTIYF

d_gene: .
abundance: .
v_gene: TRBV19
j_gene: TRBJ2-1
CDR3nt: TGTGCCAGTAGTGGACTCCGGGGCTCCTACAATGAGCAGTTCTTC
CDR3aa: CASSGLRGSYNEQFF

d_gene: .
abundance: .
v_gene: TRBV5-5
j_gene: TRBJ1-2
CDR3nt: TGTGCCAGCAGCTTGAAACGAGGCGCCTGGGATGGCTACACCTTC
CDR3aa: CASSLKRGAWDGYTF

d_gene: TRBD1
abundance: .
v_gene: TRBV25-1
j_gene: TRBJ2-7
CDR3nt: TGTGCCAGCAGTGAAGACAGGGACGGCTACGAGCAGTACTTC
CDR3aa: CASSEDRDGYEQYF

d_gene: .
abundance: .
v_gene: TRBV6-2/TRBV6-3
j_gene: TRBJ1-2
CDR3nt: TGTGCCAGCAGTTACGGGGCCGACGCGACCTTC
CDR3aa: CASSYGADATF

d_gene: TRBD2
abundance: .
v_gene: TRBV5-1
j_gene: TRBJ2-7
CDR3nt: TGCGCCAGCAGCTTACTAGCGGGTCCTCTCTCCTACGAGCAGTACTTC
CDR3aa: CASSLLAGPLSYEQYF

d_gene: TRBD2
abundance: .
v_gene: TRBV9
j_gene: TRBJ2-1
CDR3nt: TGTGCCAGCAGCGTAGCTCTAGCGGGGAATGAGCAGTTCTTC
CDR3aa: CASSVALAGNEQFF

d_gene: .
abundance: .
v_gene: TRBV28
j_gene: TRBJ1-1
CDR3nt: TGTGCCAGCGGTCGCAAGGTAGAAGCTTTCTTT
CDR3aa: CASGRKVEAFF

d_gene: .
abundance: .
v_gene: TRBV5-4
j_gene: TRBJ2-2
CDR3nt: TGTGCCAGCAGCTTGGACGGTTCGGGGGAGCTGTTTTTT
CDR3aa: CASSLDGSGELFF

d_gene: .
abundance: .
v_gene: TRBV28
j_gene: TRBJ1-2
CDR3nt: TGTGCCAGCAGTTTAGGGACGCCGACTCAGTCGGGTGGCTACACCTTC
CDR3aa: CASSLGTPTQSGGYTF